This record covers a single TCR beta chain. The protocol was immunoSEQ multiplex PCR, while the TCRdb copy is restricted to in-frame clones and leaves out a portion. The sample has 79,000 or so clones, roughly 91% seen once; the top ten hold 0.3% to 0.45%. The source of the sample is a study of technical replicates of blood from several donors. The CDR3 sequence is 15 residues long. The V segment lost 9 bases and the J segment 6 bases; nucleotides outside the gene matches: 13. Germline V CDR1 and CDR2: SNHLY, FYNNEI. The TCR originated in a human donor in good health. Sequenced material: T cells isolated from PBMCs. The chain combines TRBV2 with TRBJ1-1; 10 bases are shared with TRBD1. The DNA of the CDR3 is TGTGCCAGATCCCGGGACAGGGGTAGCCTTCCTGAAGCTTTCTTT. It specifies CARSRDRGSLPEAFF.